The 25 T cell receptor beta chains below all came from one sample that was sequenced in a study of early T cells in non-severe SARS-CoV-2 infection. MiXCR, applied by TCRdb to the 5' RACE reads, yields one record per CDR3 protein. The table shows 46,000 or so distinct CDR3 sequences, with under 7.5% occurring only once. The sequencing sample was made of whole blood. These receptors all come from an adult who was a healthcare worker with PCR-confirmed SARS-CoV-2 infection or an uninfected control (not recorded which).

The CDR3 here is CASSLFGGGTYEQYF. CDR3 in DNA: TGTGCCAGCAGTTTATTTGGCGGGGGGACCTACGAGCAGTACTTC. This sequence joins TRBV27 and TRBJ2-7; 8 bases align to TRBD2. The germline CDR1 and CDR2 sequences are MNHEY and SMNVEV (reference sequence). V shed 1 base, J shed 2 bases, and the junction held 4 bases outside the gene matches. The CDR3 consists of 15 residues.

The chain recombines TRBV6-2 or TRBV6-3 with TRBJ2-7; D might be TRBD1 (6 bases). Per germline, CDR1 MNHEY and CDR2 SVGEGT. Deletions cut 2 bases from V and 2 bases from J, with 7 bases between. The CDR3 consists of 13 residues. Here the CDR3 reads CASSYGQPYEQYF. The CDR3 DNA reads TGTGCCAGCAGTTACGGACAGCCCTACGAGCAGTACTTC.

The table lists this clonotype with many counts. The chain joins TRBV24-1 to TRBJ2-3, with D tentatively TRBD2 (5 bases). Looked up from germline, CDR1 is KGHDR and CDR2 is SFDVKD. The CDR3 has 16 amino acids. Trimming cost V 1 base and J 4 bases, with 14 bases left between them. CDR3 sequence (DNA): TGTGCCACCAGTGATTTTGGGCCCCAGGAGGCAGATACGCAGTATTTT. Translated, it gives CATSDFGPQEADTQYF.

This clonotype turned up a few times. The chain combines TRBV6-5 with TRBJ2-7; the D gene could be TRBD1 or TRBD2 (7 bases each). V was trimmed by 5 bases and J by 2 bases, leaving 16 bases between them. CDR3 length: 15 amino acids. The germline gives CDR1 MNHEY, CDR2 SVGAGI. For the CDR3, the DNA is TGTGCCAGCAGTCAACAGGGGAGGGGTACCTACGAGCAGTACTTC. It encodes CASSQQGRGTYEQYF.

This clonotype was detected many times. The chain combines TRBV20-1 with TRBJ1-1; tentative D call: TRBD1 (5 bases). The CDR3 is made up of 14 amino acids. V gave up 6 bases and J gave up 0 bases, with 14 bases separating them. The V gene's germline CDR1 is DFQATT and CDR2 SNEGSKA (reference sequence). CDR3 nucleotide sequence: TGCAGTGCCCAGGAGGGGTACATGAACACTGAAGCTTTCTTT. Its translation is CSAQEGYMNTEAFF.

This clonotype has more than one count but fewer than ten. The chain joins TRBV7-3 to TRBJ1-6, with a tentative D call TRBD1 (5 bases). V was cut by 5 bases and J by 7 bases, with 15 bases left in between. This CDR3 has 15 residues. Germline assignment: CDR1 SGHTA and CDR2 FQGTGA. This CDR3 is CASSQGTAGNSPLHF. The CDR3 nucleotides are TGTGCCAGCAGCCAAGGGACCGCGGGAAATTCACCCCTCCACTTT.

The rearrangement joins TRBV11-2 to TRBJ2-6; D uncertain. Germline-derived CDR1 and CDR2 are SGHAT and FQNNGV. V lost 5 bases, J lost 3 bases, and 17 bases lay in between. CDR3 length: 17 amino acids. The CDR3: CASSPFRSSSGANVLTF. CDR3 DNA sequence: TGTGCCAGCAGCCCATTTAGGTCAAGCAGTGGGGCCAACGTCCTGACTTTC.

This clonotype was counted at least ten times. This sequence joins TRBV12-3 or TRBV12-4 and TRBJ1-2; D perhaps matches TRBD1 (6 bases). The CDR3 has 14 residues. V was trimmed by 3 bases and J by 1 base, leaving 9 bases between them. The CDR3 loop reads CASSFPGDNYGYTF. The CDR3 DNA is TGTGCCAGCAGTTTCCCAGGGGATAACTATGGCTACACCTTC.

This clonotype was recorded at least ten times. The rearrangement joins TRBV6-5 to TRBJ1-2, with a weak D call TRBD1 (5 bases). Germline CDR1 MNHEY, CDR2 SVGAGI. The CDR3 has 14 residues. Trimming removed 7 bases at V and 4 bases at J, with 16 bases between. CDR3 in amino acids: CASKGTAESYGYTF. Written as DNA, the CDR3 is TGTGCCAGCAAGGGGACGGCGGAAAGCTATGGCTACACCTTC.

CDR3 protein: CASSVGPSSYNSPLHF. In DNA, the CDR3 is TGTGCCAGCAGCGTAGGGCCGAGCTCCTATAATTCACCCCTCCACTTT. The chain uses TRBV9 and TRBJ1-6; the D is unclear. The CDR3 is 16 residues long. Germline V lookup: CDR1 SGDLS, CDR2 YYNGEE. The germline V and J ends were trimmed by 0 bases and 0 bases, with 7 bases remaining between them.

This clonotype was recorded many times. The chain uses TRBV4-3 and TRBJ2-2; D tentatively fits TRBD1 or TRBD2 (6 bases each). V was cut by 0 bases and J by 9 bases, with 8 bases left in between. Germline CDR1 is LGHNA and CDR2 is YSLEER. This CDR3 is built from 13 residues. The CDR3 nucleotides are TGCGCCAGCAGCCAAGAAGGGGGGAGGGAGCTGTTTTTT. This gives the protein CASSQEGGRELFF.

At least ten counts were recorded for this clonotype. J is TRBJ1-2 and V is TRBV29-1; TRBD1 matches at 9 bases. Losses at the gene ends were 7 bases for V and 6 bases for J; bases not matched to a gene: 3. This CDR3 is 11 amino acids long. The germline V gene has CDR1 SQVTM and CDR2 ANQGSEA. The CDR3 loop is CSATGGDGYTF. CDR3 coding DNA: TGCAGCGCTACAGGGGGCGATGGCTACACCTTC.

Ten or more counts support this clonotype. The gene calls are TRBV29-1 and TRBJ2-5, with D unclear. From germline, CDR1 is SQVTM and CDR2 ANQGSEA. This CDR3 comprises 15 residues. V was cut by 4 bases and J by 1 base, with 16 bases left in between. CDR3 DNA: TGCAGCGTTGTCGGCTTATACTACCTCCAAGAGACCCAGTACTTC. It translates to CSVVGLYYLQETQYF.

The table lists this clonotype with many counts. The CDR3 sequence is CASSPVHGETQYF. DNA for the CDR3: TGTGCCAGCTCACCTGTGCATGGAGAGACCCAGTACTTC. The J gene is TRBJ2-5, the V gene TRBV18, with unresolved D. The CDR3 is 13 amino acids. Trimming removed 3 bases at V and 4 bases at J, with 9 bases between. The germline gives CDR1 KGHSH, CDR2 LQKENI.

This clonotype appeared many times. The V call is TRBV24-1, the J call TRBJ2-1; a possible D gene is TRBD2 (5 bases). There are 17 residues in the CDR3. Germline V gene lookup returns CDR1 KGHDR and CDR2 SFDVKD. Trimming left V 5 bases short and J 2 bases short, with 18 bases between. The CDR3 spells CATSARTRLLPYNEQFF. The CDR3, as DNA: TGTGCCACCAGTGCCCGGACTCGGCTACTCCCCTACAATGAGCAGTTCTTC.

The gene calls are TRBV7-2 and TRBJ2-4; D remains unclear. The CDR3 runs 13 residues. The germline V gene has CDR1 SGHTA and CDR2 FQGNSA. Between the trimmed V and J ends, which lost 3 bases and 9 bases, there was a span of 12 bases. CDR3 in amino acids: CASSLSEWSIQYF. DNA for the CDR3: TGTGCCAGCAGCTTGTCCGAGTGGAGCATTCAGTACTTC.

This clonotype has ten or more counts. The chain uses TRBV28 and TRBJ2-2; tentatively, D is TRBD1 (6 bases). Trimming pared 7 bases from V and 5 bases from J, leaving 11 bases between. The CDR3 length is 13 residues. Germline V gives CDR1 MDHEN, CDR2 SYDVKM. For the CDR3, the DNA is TGTGCCAGCAAAGAAAGGGGGACCGGGGAGCTGTTTTTT. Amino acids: CASKERGTGELFF.

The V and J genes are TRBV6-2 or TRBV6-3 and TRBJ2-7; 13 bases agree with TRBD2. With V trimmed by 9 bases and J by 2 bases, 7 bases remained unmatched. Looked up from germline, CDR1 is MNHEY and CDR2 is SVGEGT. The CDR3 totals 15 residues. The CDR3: CASYPGLAGAYEQYF. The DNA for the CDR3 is TGTGCCAGTTACCCCGGACTAGCGGGGGCCTACGAGCAGTACTTC.

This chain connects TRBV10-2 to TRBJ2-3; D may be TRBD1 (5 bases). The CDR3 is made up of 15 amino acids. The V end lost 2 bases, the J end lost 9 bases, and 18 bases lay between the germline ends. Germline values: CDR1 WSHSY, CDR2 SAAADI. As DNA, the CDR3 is TGCGCCAGCAGTGAGCACCGGACGACAGTTCGCACGCAGTATTTT. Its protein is CASSEHRTTVRTQYF.

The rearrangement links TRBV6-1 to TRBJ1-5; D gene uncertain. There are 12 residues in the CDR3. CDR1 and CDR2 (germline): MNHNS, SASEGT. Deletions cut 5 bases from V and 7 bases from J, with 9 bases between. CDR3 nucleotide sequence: TGTGCCAGCAGTTCACTGATACAGCCCCAGCATTTT. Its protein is CASSSLIQPQHF.

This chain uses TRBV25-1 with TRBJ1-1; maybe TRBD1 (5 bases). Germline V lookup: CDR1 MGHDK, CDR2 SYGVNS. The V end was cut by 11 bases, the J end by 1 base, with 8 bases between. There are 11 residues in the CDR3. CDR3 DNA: TGTGCCGCCGGGGGGAACACTGAAGCTTTCTTT. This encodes CAAGGNTEAFF. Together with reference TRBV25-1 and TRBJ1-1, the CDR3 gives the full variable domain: EADIYQTPRYLVIGTGKKITLECSQTMGHDKMYWYQQDPGMELHLIHYSYGVNSTEKGDLSSESTVSRIRTEHFPLTLESARPSHTSQYLCAAGGNTEAFFGQGTRLTVV.

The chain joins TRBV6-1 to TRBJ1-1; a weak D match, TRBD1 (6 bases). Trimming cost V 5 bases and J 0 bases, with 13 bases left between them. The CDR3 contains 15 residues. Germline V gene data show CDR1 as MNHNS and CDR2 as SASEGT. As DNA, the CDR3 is TGTGCCAGCAGTCAACTAACAGGGATGAACACTGAAGCTTTCTTT. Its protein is CASSQLTGMNTEAFF.

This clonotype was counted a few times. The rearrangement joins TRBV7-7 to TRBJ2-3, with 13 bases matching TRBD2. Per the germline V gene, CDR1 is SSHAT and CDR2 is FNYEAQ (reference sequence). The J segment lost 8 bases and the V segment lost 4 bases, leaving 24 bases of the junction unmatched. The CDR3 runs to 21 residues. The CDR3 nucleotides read TGTGCCAGCAGCTCAAACACTGTGACTAGCGGGGGGAAAAAGGCGGGAGTTACGCAGTATTTT. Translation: CASSSNTVTSGGKKAGVTQYF.

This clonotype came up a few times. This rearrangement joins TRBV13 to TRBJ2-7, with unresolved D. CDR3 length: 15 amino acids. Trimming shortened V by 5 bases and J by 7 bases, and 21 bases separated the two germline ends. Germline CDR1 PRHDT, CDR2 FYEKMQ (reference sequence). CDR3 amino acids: CASSPEIGATHEQYF. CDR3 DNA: TGTGCCAGCAGCCCCGAGATTGGAGCGACCCATGAGCAGTACTTC.

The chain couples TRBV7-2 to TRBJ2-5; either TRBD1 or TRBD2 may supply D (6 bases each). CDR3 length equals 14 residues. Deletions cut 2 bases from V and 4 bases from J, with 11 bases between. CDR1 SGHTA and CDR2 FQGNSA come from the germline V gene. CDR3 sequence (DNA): TGTGCCAGCAGCTTAACGGGGGCAGGAGAGACCCAGTACTTC. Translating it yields CASSLTGAGETQYF.